This T cell receptor beta chain was profiled in a study of early T cells in non-severe SARS-CoV-2 infection. V lost 7 bases, J lost 5 bases, and 15 bases lay in between. Looked up from germline, CDR1 is LNHDA and CDR2 is SQIVND (reference sequence). The CDR3 runs to 14 residues. This clonotype was counted at least ten times. Unique molecular identifiers were attached to individual cDNA molecules. TCRdb fed the 5' RACE reads into MiXCR, producing one record per CDR3 protein. The sample carries some 57,000 distinct CDR3 sequences, roughly 12% recorded once. Sequencing was carried out using whole blood. The V call is TRBV19, the J call TRBJ2-1, with D uncertain. This receptor was taken from an adult who was a healthcare worker with PCR-confirmed SARS-CoV-2 infection or an uninfected control (not recorded which). This chain's CDR3 is CASTKGHENNEQFF. DNA for the CDR3: TGTGCCAGTACAAAGGGTCACGAAAACAATGAGCAGTTCTTC. Filled out from reference TRBV19 and TRBJ2-1, the complete variable domain reads DGGITQSPKYLFRKEGQNVTLSCEQNLNHDAMYWYRQDPGQGLRLIYYSQIVNDFQKGDIAEGYSVSREKKESFPLTVTSAQKNPTAFYLCASTKGHENNEQFFGPGTRLTVL.